This record concerns one TCR beta chain sequence. This clonotype appeared once. The clone's antigen remains unknown. No qualities accompany the bases; no much larger clone lies one base away. A lone read is weak support. Stable Graves' hyperthyroidism was defined as the absence of progression to ophthalmopathy over 18 months of follow-up. Hyperthyroidism patients were newly diagnosed, had a disease duration of under 2 months, and were aged 18 to 65 years. The study excluded patients with uncontrolled infections, other autoimmune diseases, pregnancy or lactation. Diagnoses relied on clinical symptoms, serum thyroxine and TRAb, thyroid ultrasound and orbital computed tomography. PBMCs were separated from under 11 ml of fresh peripheral blood using Ficoll-Paque density gradient centrifugation. Trizol reagent was used to extract total RNA, and RNA quality was then checked on an Agilent 2100 Bioanalyzer.

These data come from a study of T cells in Graves' hyperthyroidism and ophthalmopathy (dated by TCRdb to 2018 to 2020). With respect to the entire study: Peripheral blood was sampled at the time of initial diagnosis, prior to any treatment. A discovery cohort of about a hundred patients, approximately 45 with Graves' ophthalmopathy and more than 55 with stable Graves' hyperthyroidism, was used to find distinguishing TCR V-J signatures. Whether ophthalmopathy could be predicted prospectively was tested in an independent validation cohort made up of some 20 hyperthyroidism patients plus 17 patients who later progressed to ophthalmopathy. For training and testing, the 100 or so patients in the discovery cohort were randomly divided in a 7:3 ratio. In addition, the study compared T-cell repertoires in thyroid tissue and in blood from a handful of Graves' hyperthyroidism patients. Following sampling, methimazole starting at 30 mg daily was given to hyperthyroidism patients, and high-dose intravenous methylprednisolone was given to ophthalmopathy patients. The paper reports TCR Vbeta CDR3 sequencing of 140 or so peripheral blood samples: around 41 ophthalmopathy, over 70 hyperthyroidism and 17 progressor patients.

V drops 2 bases and J drops 4 bases, leaving 8 bases in between. Looking up the germline V gene (reference sequence) yields CDR1 DFQATT and CDR2 SNEGSKA. The CDR3 measures 12 amino acids from cysteine to phenylalanine. The retained sequence is limited to the CDR3, 36 bases, with the frame set at the first base. Amplification of TCR beta CDR3 regions was carried out from RNA transcripts. A first-round RT-PCR of the TCR CDR3 used the HTBI primer set with the Qiagen OneStep RT-PCR kit. Libraries were constructed in a second round of multiplex PCR, after which size selection and purification were performed. Libraries were sequenced paired-end with 100 bp reads on an Illumina HiSeq2000. Under the source paper's analysis protocol: Raw data were processed with SOAPnuke, discarding reads with adapters, uncalled bases, mean Phred below 15, or no exact constant-primer or identifier match. COPE v1.2.5 was used to merge the high-quality paired reads, and each unique nucleotide sequence was defined as a clonotype. MiTCR v1.1 was used to align the clonotypes against IMGT TRBV, TRBD and TRBJ reference segments. The analysis included only V-J combinations with a frequency above 0.0001, which together covered approximately 99% of the repertoires. The TCS score was defined as the ratio of F50 (clonal expansion) to E x V (chaos), calculated using BLOSUM62-based TCRdist between CDR3 peptides within each V-J. Welch's t-statistics and random forest reduced around 550 V-J features to 10 to 15, which were used in a naive Bayes classifier (R e1071). TCRdb handled the public reads itself, with Q25 trimming in fastp and clone calling in MiXCR, and kept productive beta chains. Each CDR3 protein appears once, grouped with its most common genes and DNA. The V and J calls reflect TCRdb's pipeline rather than the authors' work. Here the sample has 500,000 to 600,000 distinct CDR3 sequences; over 15% occur a single time. The top ten clones comprise 18% of the sample.

General findings and caveats noted by the study authors: No statistical method was used to set the sample size in advance, and investigators knew the group allocation. In validation, the model predicted progression to ophthalmopathy with over 65% sensitivity and approximately 74% specificity, a median of around six months before onset. A 13 V-J signature model separated ophthalmopathy from stable hyperthyroidism, with approximately 86% sensitivity and roughly 82% specificity in cross-validation and 80%/75% in testing. Most expanded thyroid clonotypes (frequency above 0.001) were also found in blood, which suggests that blood repertoires may mirror thyroid immune responses.

The receptor was isolated from a woman younger than 30 with Graves' hyperthyroidism. The chain is assembled from TRBV20-1 and TRBJ1-2; there is no confident call for the D gene. The sequencing sample was made of blood. The DNA reads as follows: TGCAGTGCTAGAAGTCTGCGCTATGGCTACACCTTC. The resulting protein is CSARSLRYGYTF.